The next 27 T cell receptor beta chains were all read from a single sample in a study of metastatic and nonmetastatic thyroid tumors (dated by TCRdb to the early 2020s). Library construction relied on PCR. This sample was sequenced with an Illumina HiSeq 4000. TCRdb reran the public reads through fastp at Q25 and MiXCR, keeping productive beta chains. This sample has fewer than 20,000 clones in its table, and 23% of those were observed once. Less than 9% of the sample comes from the top ten. Before undergoing thyroid surgery, none of the patients had been given any kind of treatment. The sequenced material came from adjacent normal tissue. These receptors came from a female donor with papillary thyroid cancer or a benign thyroid nodule (not recorded which). Some clones in this sample may be carry-over from other donors' samples.

The V call is TRBV11-2, the J call TRBJ1-6; the D gene is possibly TRBD1 (5 bases). Germline V lookup: CDR1 SGHAT, CDR2 FQNNGV. This CDR3 has 16 residues. Trimming took off 5 bases at V and 8 bases at J, with 19 bases between the two ends. CDR3 nucleotide sequence: TGTGCCAGCAGCCCTCAAATCGGGGGGATCTATTCACCCCTCCACTTT. It codes for CASSPQIGGIYSPLHF.

This clone showed up just a few times. This chain connects TRBV24-1 to TRBJ2-3; 15 positions agree with TRBD2. This CDR3 comprises 18 residues. In germline, CDR1 is KGHDR, CDR2 SFDVKD. V lost 4 bases to trimming and J lost 5 bases; unmatched junction nucleotides: 9. CDR3 amino acids: CATSEGPGLAGGVDTQYF. The CDR3 DNA follows: TGTGCCACCAGTGAAGGACCGGGACTAGCGGGAGGAGTAGATACGCAGTATTTT.

This clone appeared many times. The chain uses TRBV7-9 and TRBJ1-6; TRBD1 aligns across 7 bases. V gave up 4 bases and J gave up 7 bases; unmatched junction bases: 4. Per the germline V gene, CDR1 is SEHNR and CDR2 is FQNEAQ (reference sequence). The CDR3 spans 14 residues. CDR3 sequence reads: CASSSPGGNSPLHF. The DNA of the CDR3 is TGTGCCAGCAGCTCCCCAGGGGGAAATTCACCCCTCCACTTT.

The chain has TRBV7-9 and TRBJ1-2, with D perhaps TRBD1 (6 bases). Trimming cost V 8 bases and J 5 bases, with 21 bases left between them. The CDR3 loop spans 15 amino acids. The germline V gene encodes CDR1 SEHNR and CDR2 FQNEAQ (reference sequence). Here the CDR3 DNA reads TGTGCCAGCTCCCCCAGGAGGGACACGGAATATGGCTACACCTTC. Encoded protein: CASSPRRDTEYGYTF.

The table lists this clone with a few counts. At one end the junction does not follow the germline gene, possibly because of a read error. The chain has TRBV28 and TRBJ2-1, with 7 nucleotides matching TRBD2. Germline assignment: CDR1 MDHEN and CDR2 SYDVKM. CDR3 length equals 13 residues. The CDR3 region has the DNA TGTGCCGGCAGACTAGCCGGGTACAATGACCAGTTCTTC. Amino acid sequence: CAGRLAGYNDQFF.

V and J are TRBV20-1 and TRBJ1-5; D is undetermined. The CDR3 consists of 12 residues. Germline CDR1 and CDR2: DFQATT and SNEGSKA (reference sequence). V lost 0 bases, J lost 5 bases, and 5 bases lay in between. CDR3 coding DNA: TGCAGTGCTAGAGATCGAGATCAGCCCCAGCATTTT. Protein sequence: CSARDRDQPQHF.

This clone was observed many times. Different DNA sequences within this sample yield the same CDR3. This chain links TRBV29-1 with TRBJ2-1, with 10 bases identical to TRBD2. The CDR3 contains 14 residues. Germline lookup yields CDR1 SQVTM and CDR2 ANQGSEA. The junction had 4 bases not matched to a gene; V was cut back by 4 bases and J by 4 bases. The CDR3 DNA reads TGCAGCGTTGTCCCACTAGCGGGGTACAATGAGCAGTTCTTC. Its protein product is CSVVPLAGYNEQFF.

This clone was seen a handful of times. The V and J genes are TRBV13 and TRBJ1-5; tentative D call: TRBD1 (5 bases). Germline lookup yields CDR1 PRHDT and CDR2 FYEKMQ (reference sequence). The CDR3 is 21 residues long. The CDR3 region is CVRGSDGKGAPPDLSNQPQHF. CDR3 in DNA: TGTGTCAGAGGGTCAGATGGCAAAGGGGCCCCGCCCGACCTTAGCAATCAGCCCCAGCATTTT. Filled out from reference TRBV13 and TRBJ1-5, the complete variable domain reads AAGVIQSPRHLIKEKRETATLKCYPIPRHDTVYWYQQGPGQDPQFLISFYEKMQSDKGSIPDRFSAQQFSDYHSELNMSSLELGDSALYFCVRGSDGKGAPPDLSNQPQHFGDGTRLSIL.

This clone was observed at least ten times. The rearrangement uses TRBV7-9 and TRBJ2-1; 9 bases are shared with TRBD1. This CDR3 contains 15 residues. With V trimmed by 5 bases and J by 2 bases, 4 bases remained unmatched. Germline assignment: CDR1 SEHNR and CDR2 FQNEAQ (reference sequence). This CDR3 is CASSPTGGTYNEQFF. CDR3 bases: TGTGCCAGCAGCCCGACAGGGGGGACCTACAATGAGCAGTTCTTC. The entire variable domain, with the rest obtained from reference TRBV7-9 and TRBJ2-1, is as follows: DTGVSQNPRHKITKRGQNVTFRCDPISEHNRLYWYRQTLGQGPEFLTYFQNEAQLEKSRLLSDRFSAERPKGSFSTLEIQRTEQGDSAMYLCASSPTGGTYNEQFFGPGTRLTVL.

Judged by abundance, this clone is medium-sized (0.01 to 0.1%). The gene calls are TRBV2 and TRBJ2-1; TRBD2 might be the D (5 bases). The length of the CDR3 is 14 residues. From germline, CDR1 is SNHLY and CDR2 FYNNEI. V was clipped by 2 bases and J by 6 bases, with 11 bases between them. CDR3 sequence reads: CASSELGSVNEQFF. Written as DNA, the CDR3 is TGTGCCAGCAGTGAACTTGGTAGCGTCAATGAGCAGTTCTTC.

This clone has at least ten counts. The CDR3 protein is CAWAGISSHGELFF. The CDR3 DNA is TGTGCCTGGGCAGGGATTTCTAGCCACGGGGAGCTGTTTTTT. The J gene is TRBJ2-2, the V gene TRBV30; D possibly uses TRBD1 or TRBD2 (5 bases each). CDR3 length: 14 amino acids. Germline V gene data show CDR1 as GTSNPN and CDR2 as SVGIG (reference sequence). V was trimmed by 5 bases and J by 7 bases, leaving 17 bases between them.

By share, this clone counts as medium-sized (0.01 to 0.1%). V and J are TRBV2 and TRBJ2-1; 8 nucleotides align to TRBD2. The CDR3 runs 13 residues. The junction had 3 bases not matched to a gene; V was cut back by 2 bases and J by 9 bases. Looked up from germline, CDR1 is SNHLY and CDR2 is FYNNEI. The CDR3 loop reads CASSERGGTEQFF. CDR3 DNA sequence: TGTGCCAGCAGTGAACGGGGGGGGACTGAGCAGTTCTTC.

The chain is built from TRBV28 and TRBJ1-2, with D possibly being TRBD1 (6 bases). Between the trimmed V and J ends, which lost 8 bases and 4 bases, there was a span of 20 bases. Germline values: CDR1 MDHEN, CDR2 SYDVKM. The CDR3 runs to 15 residues. This CDR3 is CASQTRGLAVYGYTF. CDR3 bases: TGTGCCAGCCAGACCAGGGGCCTGGCTGTCTATGGCTACACCTTC.

This clone is termed medium-sized. The rearrangement links TRBV6-5 to TRBJ2-1; D is perhaps TRBD2 (6 bases). Germline V lookup: CDR1 MNHEY, CDR2 SVGAGI. The V gene lost 0 bases and the J gene lost 12 bases, with 15 bases spanning the gap. The CDR3 is 14 residues long. This CDR3 is CASSYSLLGGVQFF. Here the CDR3 DNA reads TGTGCCAGCAGTTACTCGTTGCTTGGCGGGGTGCAGTTCTTC.

This clone occurred many times. The chain couples TRBV7-2 to TRBJ2-5; 7 bases align to TRBD2. Per the germline V gene, CDR1 is SGHTA and CDR2 is FQGNSA. CDR3 size: 13 residues. The J segment lost 1 base and the V segment lost 7 bases, leaving 3 bases of the junction unmatched. The CDR3 spells CASTRTSQETQYF. The DNA for the CDR3 is TGTGCCAGCACCCGGACTAGCCAAGAGACCCAGTACTTC.

This clone was observed at least ten times. The chain couples TRBV5-1 to TRBJ1-4; 9 nucleotides agree with TRBD1. Germline lookup yields CDR1 SGHRS and CDR2 YFSETQ. The V and J ends lost 4 bases and 2 bases, in that order; junction bases with no gene match: 9. This CDR3 spans 17 amino acids. The CDR3 loop reads CASSKGTGRSTNEKLFF. The CDR3 bases are TGCGCCAGCAGCAAGGGGACAGGGAGATCCACTAATGAAAAACTGTTTTTT. Supplemented by reference TRBV5-1 and TRBJ1-4, the full variable domain reads KAGVTQTPRYLIKTRGQQVTLSCSPISGHRSVSWYQQTPGQGLQFLFEYFSETQRNKGNFPGRFSGRQFSNSRSEMNVSTLELGDSALYLCASSKGTGRSTNEKLFFGSGTQLSVL.

This clone was seen repeatedly, ten times or more. V is TRBV7-9 and J is TRBJ2-3; the D gene is possibly TRBD1 (5 bases). V lost 0 bases and J 3 bases, leaving 10 bases between the germline ends. Germline V lookup: CDR1 SEHNR, CDR2 FQNEAQ (reference sequence). The CDR3 extends over 15 amino acids. The CDR3 DNA sequence: TGTGCCAGCAGCTTAGCGGCAGGGATAACAGATACGCAGTATTTT. This translates into CASSLAAGITDTQYF.

This chain uses TRBV6-2 or TRBV6-3 with TRBJ2-3, with no clear D. The CDR3 consists of 16 residues. The V end lost 2 bases, the J end lost 1 base, and 13 bases lay between the germline ends. Germline CDR1 is MNHEY and CDR2 is SVGEGT. The DNA of the CDR3 is TGTGCCAGCAGTTACCCCCCTAGTCGGGGCACAGATACGCAGTATTTT. Amino acid sequence: CASSYPPSRGTDTQYF.

This clone is termed medium-sized (0.01 to 0.1%). CDR3 bases: TGCGCCAGCAGCTTCCTTTCTATGCCCGCGTTACACGAGCAGTACTTC. Translating gives CASSFLSMPALHEQYF. The J gene is TRBJ2-7, the V gene TRBV5-1, with unresolved D. CDR1 is SGHRS, CDR2 YFSETQ, per germline. Trimming cost V 2 bases and J 5 bases, with 20 bases left between them. The CDR3 totals 16 residues.

Remarks on this clone: An end of the junction differs from the germline gene, which may be a read error. This chain links TRBV10-3 with TRBJ2-2; a possible D gene is TRBD1 (6 bases). Germline assignment: CDR1 ENHRY and CDR2 SYGVKD. CDR3 length: 13 residues. The CDR3 spells CAIRGTMAGELFF. Written as DNA, the CDR3 is TGTGCCATCAGGGGGACAATGGCCGGGGAGCTTTTTTTT.

In this sample, this clone is medium-sized. The chain joins TRBV19 to TRBJ1-3; the match to TRBD1 covers 8 bases. Germline V CDR1 and CDR2: LNHDA, SQIVND (reference sequence). The trim removed 3 bases at V and 0 bases at J, leaving 4 bases unmatched. The CDR3 length is 16 residues. The CDR3 reads CASSIPDRGSGNTIYF. The DNA of the CDR3 is TGTGCCAGTAGTATTCCTGACAGGGGCTCTGGAAACACCATATATTTT.

Only a few counts were recorded for this clone. V is TRBV20-1 and J is TRBJ2-5; maybe TRBD1 (5 bases). Germline loops: CDR1 DFQATT, CDR2 SNEGSKA (reference sequence). Trimming took off 0 bases at V and 1 base at J, with 12 bases between the two ends. The CDR3 is 15 amino acids. This CDR3 reads CSARDGQGLQETQYF. The CDR3 bases are TGCAGTGCTAGAGATGGGCAGGGCCTCCAAGAGACCCAGTACTTC.

This clone is medium-sized within its sample. The gene calls are TRBV28 and TRBJ1-5, with D tentatively TRBD1 (5 bases). This CDR3 is 19 amino acids long. The germline V gene encodes CDR1 MDHEN and CDR2 SYDVKM. The ends were cut back, 5 bases at V and 2 bases at J, with 25 bases in the middle. The CDR3 region is CASSPLPAGEWGGNQPQHF. The DNA for the CDR3 is TGTGCCAGCAGTCCCTTACCCGCGGGGGAGTGGGGAGGCAATCAGCCCCAGCATTTT.

This clone was seen more than once but under ten times. The rearrangement uses TRBV28 and TRBJ2-6, with D perhaps assigned TRBD1 or TRBD2 (5 bases each). CDR3 length equals 16 residues. V lost 6 bases and J 7 bases, leaving 19 bases between the germline ends. In germline, CDR1 is MDHEN, CDR2 SYDVKM. CDR3 amino acids: CASRSGPRGGANVLTF. The CDR3 nucleotides are TGTGCCAGCAGATCGGGACCTCGGGGTGGTGCCAACGTCCTGACTTTC.

The chain links TRBV11-2 to TRBJ2-2, with 13 bases aligning to TRBD2. Unmatched junction bases numbered 8, after V lost 7 bases and J lost 6 bases. This CDR3 is 16 amino acids long. Germline values: CDR1 SGHAT, CDR2 FQNNGV. CDR3 coding DNA: TGTGCCAGCACCCCACTAGCGGGAGGGGGGGCCGGGGAGCTGTTTTTT. This translates into CASTPLAGGGAGELFF.

V and J are TRBV11-3 and TRBJ2-7; D is ambiguous. From germline, CDR1 is SGHNT and CDR2 YENEEA. Trimming left V 2 bases short and J 3 bases short, with 11 bases between. The CDR3 length is 14 residues. The CDR3 spells CASSLYDVGYEQYF. CDR3 nucleotides: TGTGCCAGCAGCTTATATGACGTGGGCTACGAGCAGTACTTC.

This clone came up many times. The chain is built from TRBV9 and TRBJ1-1; TRBD1 matches 9 bases. Trimming at V came to 4 bases and at J to 6 bases, leaving 10 bases not matched to a gene. There are 15 residues in the CDR3. CDR1 SGDLS and CDR2 YYNGEE come from the germline V gene. The CDR3 nucleotides read TGTGCCAGCAGCCCCCGACAGGGGGTATCGGCTGAAGCTTTCTTT. Protein: CASSPRQGVSAEAFF.